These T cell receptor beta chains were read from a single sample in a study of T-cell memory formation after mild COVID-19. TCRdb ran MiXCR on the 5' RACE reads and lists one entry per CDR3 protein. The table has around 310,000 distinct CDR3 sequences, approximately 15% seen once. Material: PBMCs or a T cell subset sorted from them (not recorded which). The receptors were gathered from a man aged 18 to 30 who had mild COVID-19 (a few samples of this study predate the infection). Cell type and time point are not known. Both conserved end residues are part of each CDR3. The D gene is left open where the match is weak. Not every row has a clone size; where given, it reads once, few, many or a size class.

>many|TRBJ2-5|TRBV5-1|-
TGCGCCAGCAGTCTTGGGTTGGTAGCGGCCGATCAAGAGACCCAGTACTTC
CASSLGLVAADQETQYF
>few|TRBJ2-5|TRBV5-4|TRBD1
TGTGCCAGCAGCCTGGGACAGAAAGAAGAGACCCAGTACTTC
CASSLGQKEETQYF
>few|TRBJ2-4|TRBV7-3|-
TGTGCCAGCAGCCAATGGGGGGGGCAGAACATTCAGTACTTC
CASSQWGGQNIQYF
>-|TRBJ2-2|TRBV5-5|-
TGTGCCAGCAGCTTAGATGGACAGTTGCGCGGGGAGCTGTTTTTT
CASSLDGQLRGELFF
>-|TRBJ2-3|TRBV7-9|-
TGTGCCAGCAGCCAGGGGGGTTCTGCCACAGCAGATACGCAGTATTTT
CASSQGGSATADTQYF
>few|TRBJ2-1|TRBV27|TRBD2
TGTGCCAGCAAACTAGGGGAGGGTCCGTACAATGAGCAGTTCTTC
CASKLGEGPYNEQFF
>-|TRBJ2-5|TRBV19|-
TGTGCCAGTAGTCCCTCCTTTCTTAAGACCCAGTACTTC
CASSPSFLKTQYF
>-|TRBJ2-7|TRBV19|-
TGTGCCAGTAGTATTGACCCCGGGAGTTACTACGAGCAGTACTTC
CASSIDPGSYYEQYF
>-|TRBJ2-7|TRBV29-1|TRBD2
TGCAGCGCCCAGACTAGCGGGGGGGCCCGCGAGCAGTACTTC
CSAQTSGGAREQYF
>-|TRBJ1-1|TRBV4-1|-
TGCGCCAGCAGCCAACCCAGGGAGAACACTGAAGCTTTCTTT
CASSQPRENTEAFF
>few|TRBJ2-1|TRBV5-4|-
TGTGCCAGCAGCTCGGCGGGGGCCAGCTCCTACAATGAGCAGTTCTTC
CASSSAGASSYNEQFF
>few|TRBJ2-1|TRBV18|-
TGTGCCAGCTCACCCCCTCAGGAGGGAAGGAATGAGCAGTTCTTC
CASSPPQEGRNEQFF
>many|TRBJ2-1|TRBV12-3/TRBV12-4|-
TGTGCCAGCAGTTTAGAGACTCCTGGGAATGAGCAGTTCTTC
CASSLETPGNEQFF
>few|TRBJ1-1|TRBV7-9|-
TGTGCCAGCAGCCTCCAGACAGAACAAGCTTTCTTT
CASSLQTEQAFF
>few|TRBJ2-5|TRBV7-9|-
TGTGCCAGCAGCTTAGGTTTCGACGGAGAAGAGACCCAGTACTTC
CASSLGFDGEETQYF
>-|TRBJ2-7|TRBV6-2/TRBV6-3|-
TGTGCCAGCGGAATTTCAGGACTGACCTACGAGCAGTACTTC
CASGISGLTYEQYF